This section outlines one T cell receptor (beta chain) sequence together with its context. The data belong to a study of blood T cell repertoires in COVID-19. At the level of the study: Spain, Italy and the United States supplied samples that represented acute and convalescent COVID-19. PBMCs, B-cell-depleted T cells, or T cells were the source of the cDNA or gDNA that made up the material.

Trimming removed 4 bases from V and 7 bases from J; junction bases left unmatched: 19. The CDR3 contains 18 residues. CDR1 is MNHEY, CDR2 SMNVEV, per germline (reference sequence). Source study methods: By means of reference gene primer amplification, nucleated cell counts were estimated. Profiled with immunoSEQ multiplex PCR; TCRdb holds only in-frame clones, not every one. The DNA was the basis for D and trimming; V, J and clone size are from that table. Of around 51,000 clones listed, around 84% are singletons. The chain uses TRBV27 and TRBJ2-7; TRBD2 aligns across 10 bases. Sequences were obtained from peripheral blood. The clonotype was recovered from an elderly man with active COVID-19. The DNA of the CDR3 is TGTGCCAGCAGTTCCCGCCAGGGGCTGCTAGCGGGAGCGTATGAGCAGTACTTC. Translated, it gives CASSSRQGLLAGAYEQYF.